One sample yielded the 13 T cell receptor beta chains listed below, sequenced in a study of cytomegalovirus exposure and HLA in healthy donors. The PCR contained 60 Vbeta and 13 Jbeta primers. TCRdb's copy holds only in-frame clones and misses some; the assay was immunoSEQ multiplex PCR. The table records fewer than 70,000 clones, 83% of them present only once. Sequenced input: PBMCs. The receptor source for this set is a human donor in good health.

The gene calls are TRBV19 and TRBJ2-2, with D tentatively TRBD1 (6 bases). This CDR3 spans 16 amino acids. Germline values: CDR1 LNHDA, CDR2 SQIVND (reference sequence). V dropped 6 bases and J dropped 0 bases, with 14 bases sitting between them. The CDR3 loop reads CASRTSGTSNTGELFF. CDR3 nucleotide sequence: TGTGCCAGTAGGACTTCCGGGACATCGAACACCGGGGAGCTGTTTTTT.

The V and J genes are TRBV10-3 and TRBJ1-4; tentatively, D is TRBD1 (5 bases). The CDR3 length is 14 residues. Germline CDR1 reads ENHRY; CDR2 reads SYGVKD. The ends were cut back, 3 bases at V and 8 bases at J, with 13 bases in the middle. The CDR3 DNA reads TGTGCCATCAGTGAAAAGGGGCGGGAGGAAAAACTGTTTTTT. As protein: CAISEKGREEKLFF.

J is TRBJ2-5 and V is TRBV4-3; the match to TRBD1 covers 10 bases. With V trimmed by 3 bases and J by 3 bases, 7 bases remained unmatched. Per germline, CDR1 LGHNA and CDR2 YSLEER. The CDR3 sequence is 16 residues long. The CDR3 DNA sequence: TGCGCCAGCAGCCACCAACTAGGGACAGGGGAAGAGACCCAGTACTTC. It translates to CASSHQLGTGEETQYF.

J is TRBJ2-1 and V is TRBV4-1; weak D call: TRBD1 (6 bases). Germline loops: CDR1 MGHRA, CDR2 YSYEKL. V was trimmed by 2 bases and J by 7 bases, leaving 12 bases between them. CDR3 length equals 14 residues. In DNA form, the CDR3 reads TGCGCCAGCAGCCAATGGGACACCTTAAATGAGCAGTTCTTC. Its translation is CASSQWDTLNEQFF.

Comments on this clone: The germline gene is not matched at one end of the junction; a read error may be the cause. The CDR3 DNA sequence: TGTTCCAGTGGACTAGCGGACGTGTACGAGCAGTACTTC. Translating it yields CSSGLADVYEQYF. This chain uses TRBV7-9 with TRBJ2-7, with 10 bases matching TRBD2. The germline V gene has CDR1 SEHNR and CDR2 FQNEAQ (reference sequence). This CDR3 is 13 amino acids long. Together with reference TRBV7-9 and TRBJ2-7, the CDR3 gives the full variable domain: DTGVSQNPRHKITKRGQNVTFRCDPISEHNRLYWYRQTLGQGPEFLTYFQNEAQLEKSRLLSDRFSAERPKGSFSTLEIQRTEQGDSAMYLCSSGLADVYEQYFGPGTRLTVT.

The chain carries TRBV5-1 and TRBJ2-2, with 7 positions matching TRBD1. This CDR3 region has 15 residues. The ends lost 2 bases at V and 1 base at J; junction bases unmatched: 2. Germline V lookup: CDR1 SGHRS, CDR2 YFSETQ. For the CDR3, the DNA is TGCGCCAGCAGCTTAGGACAGGTGAACACCGGGGAGCTGTTTTTT. Translating gives CASSLGQVNTGELFF.

This chain joins TRBV7-2 and TRBJ2-5, with 7 bases that match TRBD1. The CDR3 contains 11 residues. The J segment lost 12 bases and the V segment lost 6 bases, leaving 7 bases of the junction unmatched. Germline V gene data show CDR1 as SGHTA and CDR2 as FQGNSA. The CDR3 DNA reads TGTGCCAGCAGTTTTGATGGACAGGAGTACTTC. Amino acids: CASSFDGQEYF.

The CDR3 DNA sequence: TGTGCCAGCAGCTTAGCTCCCAACACAGATACGCAGTATTTT. This gives the protein CASSLAPNTDTQYF. The chain recombines TRBV7-2 with TRBJ2-3; D is uncertain. CDR1 SGHTA and CDR2 FQGNSA come from the germline V gene. This CDR3 comprises 14 residues. The V end was cut by 0 bases, the J end by 2 bases, with 6 bases between.

The chain is built from TRBV2 and TRBJ2-5, with D uncertain. Trimming cost V 3 bases and J 5 bases, with 4 bases left between them. Germline CDR1 reads SNHLY; CDR2 reads FYNNEI. The CDR3 totals 11 residues. The CDR3 nucleotides read TGTGCCAGCAGTGACTACGAGACCCAGTACTTC. Translation gives CASSDYETQYF. The full variable domain, completed using reference TRBV2 and TRBJ2-5, is EPEVTQTPSHQVTQMGQEVILRCVPISNHLYFYWYRQILGQKVEFLVSFYNNEISEKSEIFDDQFSVERPDGSNFTLKIRSTKLEDSAMYFCASSDYETQYFGPGTRLLVL.

The CDR3 DNA is TGTGCCAGCAGCCCAGGCGGGGGTGCTGGAAACACCATATATTTT. Residues: CASSPGGGAGNTIYF. The chain is built from TRBV11-3 and TRBJ1-3, with D maybe TRBD1 (5 bases). Germline lookup yields CDR1 SGHNT and CDR2 YENEEA. Trimming stripped 5 bases from V and 2 bases from J, with 13 bases between. The CDR3 sequence is 15 residues long. Drawing the rest from reference TRBV11-3 and TRBJ1-3, the complete variable domain is EAGVVQSPRYKIIEKKQPVAFWCNPISGHNTLYWYLQNLGQGPELLIRYENEEAVDDSQLPKDRFSAERLKGVDSTLKIQPAELGDSAVYLCASSPGGGAGNTIYFGEGSWLTVV.

This clone has just a few counts. This sequence joins TRBV7-2 and TRBJ2-1, with TRBD2 matching 9 bases. V shed 1 base and J 5 bases; nucleotides not matched to a gene: 12. The CDR3 totals 18 residues. Germline V gene lookup returns CDR1 SGHTA and CDR2 FQGNSA. In nucleotides, the CDR3 is TGTGCCAGCAGCTTAGAGGGAACGAGCGGGAGGTTCAACAATGAGCAGTTCTTC. Its translation is CASSLEGTSGRFNNEQFF.

The gene calls are TRBV5-1 and TRBJ2-3; 10 bases map to TRBD1. The CDR3 is made up of 16 amino acids. Germline trimming cut 3 bases from V and 8 bases from J; bases unmatched to any gene: 12. Germline V gene data show CDR1 as SGHRS and CDR2 as YFSETQ. CDR3 coding DNA: TGCGCCAGCAGCTACGCCGGGACAGGGGCGGCGGGTACGCAGTATTTT. It specifies CASSYAGTGAAGTQYF.

The J gene is TRBJ2-7, the V gene TRBV5-6; 8 nucleotides line up with TRBD1. The CDR3 is 16 residues long. Per germline, CDR1 SGHDT and CDR2 YYEEEE. The J segment lost 4 bases and the V segment lost 0 bases, leaving 9 bases of the junction unmatched. Here the CDR3 DNA reads TGTGCCAGCAGCTTGGGCCGGACAGGGAGAAGGTACGAGCAGTACTTC. Amino acids: CASSLGRTGRRYEQYF.